What follows are 32 T cell receptor beta chains derived from one specimen sequenced in a study of T cell responses to AZD1222 COVID-19 vaccine. Only in-frame clones appear in the TCRdb table, and some are missing; sequencing was by immunoSEQ multiplex PCR. The profile shows 100,000 or so clones, about 91% of them singletons. Specimen: peripheral blood, collected 28 days after the second AZD1222 dose. The receptors come from an adult who received the AZD1222 COVID-19 vaccine.

The V call is TRBV9, the J call TRBJ1-3, with a possible D match to TRBD1 (5 bases). Germline-derived CDR1 and CDR2 are SGDLS and YYNGEE. This CDR3 is 16 amino acids long. V lost 1 base, J lost 0 bases, and 11 bases lay in between. Here the CDR3 DNA reads TGTGCCAGCAGCGTAAATGCAGGGTTCTCTGGAAACACCATATATTTT. This codes for CASSVNAGFSGNTIYF.

This chain uses TRBV4-1 with TRBJ2-2, with D perhaps assigned TRBD1 or TRBD2 (5 bases each). Germline V gene data show CDR1 as MGHRA and CDR2 as YSYEKL. The CDR3 sequence is 18 residues long. Deletions cut 4 bases from V and 7 bases from J, with 25 bases between. The CDR3 nucleotides read TGCGCCAGCAGCCGGGGAGCCCCCTCTCAGGGAATGTTCGGGGAGCTGTTTTTT. This encodes CASSRGAPSQGMFGELFF.

J is TRBJ2-7 and V is TRBV19; 8 nucleotides agree with TRBD1. This CDR3 region has 12 residues. The V gene's germline CDR1 is LNHDA and CDR2 SQIVND (reference sequence). With V trimmed by 6 bases and J by 3 bases, 1 base remained unmatched. CDR3 sequence: CASRTGDYEQYF. In nucleotides, the CDR3 is TGTGCCAGTAGGACAGGGGACTACGAGCAGTACTTC. Full variable domain (outside the CDR3, taken from reference TRBV19 and TRBJ2-7): DGGITQSPKYLFRKEGQNVTLSCEQNLNHDAMYWYRQDPGQGLRLIYYSQIVNDFQKGDIAEGYSVSREKKESFPLTVTSAQKNPTAFYLCASRTGDYEQYFGPGTRLTVT.

The V and J genes are TRBV9 and TRBJ2-7, with 9 bases that match TRBD1. There are 14 residues in the CDR3. The germline CDR1 and CDR2 sequences are SGDLS and YYNGEE. V lost 4 bases and J lost 2; bases outside the gene matches: 4. The CDR3 nucleotides read TGTGCCAGCAGCACGGGACAGGGAACCTACGAGCAGTACTTC. Translating it yields CASSTGQGTYEQYF.

This rearrangement joins TRBV7-2 to TRBJ2-3, with TRBD2 matching over 8 bases. Germline assignment: CDR1 SGHTA and CDR2 FQGNSA. V lost 6 bases, J lost 1 base, and 3 bases stayed unmatched. The CDR3 contains 14 residues. The CDR3 region has the DNA TGTGCCAGCAGATACGGGGGGGGCACAGATACGCAGTATTTT. Protein product: CASRYGGGTDTQYF.

The chain joins TRBV5-4 to TRBJ1-1; 9 nucleotides align to TRBD1. Germline CDR1 is SGHNT and CDR2 is YYREEE (reference sequence). V shed 2 bases and J 2 bases; nucleotides not matched to a gene: 4. The CDR3 contains 15 residues. In DNA form, the CDR3 reads TGTGCCAGCAGCTTCCCGGGACAGGGTAACACTGAAGCTTTCTTT. It translates to CASSFPGQGNTEAFF.

This clone was detected only once. CDR3 sequence (DNA): TGTGCCAGCAGAGAGACAGGGCCTAGGGATGGCTACACCTTC. Its translation is CASRETGPRDGYTF. This chain joins TRBV28 and TRBJ1-2, with 7 bases that match TRBD1. Germline values: CDR1 MDHEN, CDR2 SYDVKM. The CDR3 contains 14 residues. Trimming cost V 6 bases and J 6 bases; bases outside gene matches: 10.

This clone was seen more than once but under ten times. V is TRBV6-5 and J is TRBJ1-1; TRBD1 is a possible D gene (5 bases). Deletions cut 10 bases from V and 0 bases from J, with 18 bases between. Germline values: CDR1 MNHEY, CDR2 SVGAGI. CDR3 length: 15 amino acids. The CDR3: CATRATAGMNTEAFF. CDR3 DNA: TGTGCCACCAGGGCCACGGCAGGGATGAACACTGAAGCTTTCTTT.

The chain carries TRBV19 and TRBJ1-1, with unresolved D. Germline V gene data show CDR1 as LNHDA and CDR2 as SQIVND (reference sequence). The length of the CDR3 is 14 residues. Trimming removed 3 bases from V and 3 bases from J, with 11 bases in between. The DNA of the CDR3 is TGTGCCAGTAGTATCATTTCCTCGTACACTGAAGCTTTCTTT. Amino acids: CASSIISSYTEAFF.

V usage is TRBV14 and J usage is TRBJ2-1, with 7 bases fitting TRBD1. Trimming removed 5 bases from V and 5 bases from J; junction bases left unmatched: 6. This CDR3 contains 14 residues. CDR1 is SGHDN, CDR2 FVKESK, per germline. This CDR3 is CASSSTRGNNEQFF. In DNA form, the CDR3 reads TGTGCCAGCAGCTCGACCAGGGGGAACAATGAGCAGTTCTTC.

The chain links TRBV27 to TRBJ2-7; D unresolved. Trimming shortened V by 3 bases and J by 0 bases, and 9 bases separated the two germline ends. The CDR3 covers 14 residues. Germline CDR1 reads MNHEY; CDR2 reads SMNVEV (reference sequence). The chain's CDR3 is CASSFAVSSYEQYF. DNA of the CDR3: TGTGCCAGCAGTTTCGCTGTTAGCTCCTACGAGCAGTACTTC.

This clone was detected only once. This chain joins TRBV28 and TRBJ2-7, with TRBD2 matching over 7 bases. Trimming took 5 bases from V and 1 from J; bases not matched to a gene: 11. CDR1 MDHEN and CDR2 SYDVKM come from the germline V gene. The CDR3 length is 16 residues. The CDR3 DNA reads as TGTGCCAGCAGTGCCCCGGTTAGCGGGTTGTCCTACGAGCAGTACTTC. Protein sequence: CASSAPVSGLSYEQYF.

This chain joins TRBV3-1 (or the pseudogene TRBV3-2) and TRBJ1-5, with no clear D. Trimming pared 5 bases from V and 2 bases from J, leaving 4 bases between. There are 12 residues in the CDR3. Germline lookup yields CDR1 LGHDT and CDR2 YNNKEL (reference sequence). For the CDR3, the DNA is TGTGCCAGCAGCGACCGCAATCAGCCCCAGCATTTT. This codes for CASSDRNQPQHF.

V gene TRBV7-8 combines with J gene TRBJ2-4; the match to TRBD1 covers 10 bases. V shed 5 bases, J shed 1 base, and the junction held 8 bases outside the gene matches. There are 17 residues in the CDR3. From germline, CDR1 is SGHVS and CDR2 FQNEAQ. The CDR3 DNA follows: TGTGCCAGCAGCATTTCGCCGGGACAGGGGGCCAAAAACATTCAGTACTTC. Protein: CASSISPGQGAKNIQYF.

The chain combines TRBV2 with TRBJ1-5; D is possibly TRBD1 (6 bases). Germline lookup yields CDR1 SNHLY and CDR2 FYNNEI. The CDR3 contains 15 residues. V lost 7 bases to trimming and J lost 1 base, with 14 bases between them. The CDR3 region has the DNA TGTGCCAGCACAGGGACACTTGGAAGCAATCAGCCCCAGCATTTT. Translated: CASTGTLGSNQPQHF. The full variable domain, its missing parts supplied by reference TRBV2 and TRBJ1-5, is EPEVTQTPSHQVTQMGQEVILRCVPISNHLYFYWYRQILGQKVEFLVSFYNNEISEKSEIFDDQFSVERPDGSNFTLKIRSTKLEDSAMYFCASTGTLGSNQPQHFGDGTRLSIL.

This sequence joins TRBV10-2 and TRBJ1-1; 8 bases align to TRBD1. The CDR3 has 15 amino acids. After removal of 0 bases from V and 5 bases from J, the junction contained 5 bases not matched to a gene. CDR1 is WSHSY, CDR2 SAAADI, per germline. Here the CDR3 reads CASSESTGGRTEAFF. The DNA of the CDR3 is TGCGCCAGCAGTGAGTCTACAGGGGGTAGAACTGAAGCTTTCTTT.

This clone was picked up one time. V gene TRBV30 combines with J gene TRBJ2-1; a weak D match, TRBD2 (6 bases). CDR1 is GTSNPN and CDR2 is SVGIG in the germline V gene (reference sequence). With 5 bases removed from V and 7 bases from J, the gap between germline ends came to 6 bases. The CDR3 loop spans 10 amino acids. The DNA for the CDR3 is TGTGCCTGGGGAGGGAATGAGCAGTTCTTC. The encoded protein is CAWGGNEQFF.

V usage is TRBV13 and J usage is TRBJ2-7; D unclear. This CDR3 is 12 amino acids long. The germline CDR1 and CDR2 sequences are PRHDT and FYEKMQ (reference sequence). V was clipped by 4 bases and J by 5 bases, with 9 bases between them. In DNA, the CDR3 is TGTGCCAGCAGCTCCGACCCCGACGAGCAGTACTTC. Amino acids: CASSSDPDEQYF.

The chain employs TRBV7-2 and TRBJ1-6; 9 nucleotides line up with TRBD1. Germline lookup yields CDR1 SGHTA and CDR2 FQGNSA. There are 15 residues in the CDR3. With 0 bases clipped from V and 11 bases from J, the junction kept 5 bases outside the gene matches. CDR3 protein: CASSLAQQGAAPLHF. The CDR3 nucleotides read TGTGCCAGCAGCTTAGCCCAACAGGGGGCTGCACCCCTCCACTTT.

The CDR3 here is CAFIRGVSSYNEQFF. The CDR3 bases are TGTGCCTTTATCAGGGGCGTAAGCTCCTACAATGAGCAGTTCTTC. The V call is TRBV2, the J call TRBJ2-1; D is possibly TRBD1 (6 bases). The CDR3 has 15 amino acids. V was cut by 11 bases and J by 0 bases, with 17 bases left in between. CDR1 is SNHLY, CDR2 FYNNEI, per germline.

This chain connects TRBV7-6 to TRBJ2-7; 8 bases are shared with TRBD1. V shed 4 bases and J 10 bases; nucleotides not matched to a gene: 15. The germline CDR1 and CDR2 sequences are SGHVS and FNYEAQ. This CDR3 has 15 residues. The CDR3 spells CASSSSRGTGTKQYF. CDR3 DNA sequence: TGTGCCAGCAGCTCATCGCGAGGGACAGGAACAAAACAGTACTTC.

The V call is TRBV7-9, the J call TRBJ1-5; D gene unclear. The CDR3 contains 13 residues. Trimming stripped 4 bases from V and 10 bases from J, with 14 bases between. CDR1 is SEHNR, CDR2 FQNEAQ, per germline (reference sequence). In DNA form, the CDR3 reads TGTGCCAGCAGCTCCACAGCCAGCAGTCCCCAGCATTTT. Translation gives CASSSTASSPQHF. The complete variable domain, with remaining parts taken from reference TRBV7-9 and TRBJ1-5, reads DTGVSQNPRHKITKRGQNVTFRCDPISEHNRLYWYRQTLGQGPEFLTYFQNEAQLEKSRLLSDRFSAERPKGSFSTLEIQRTEQGDSAMYLCASSSTASSPQHFGDGTRLSIL.

There are a few counts of this clone. The chain couples TRBV6-5 to TRBJ2-7; no clear D. Germline CDR1 MNHEY, CDR2 SVGAGI. V lost 0 bases to trimming and J lost 6 bases, with 15 bases between them. The CDR3 is 15 amino acids. CDR3 DNA: TGTGCCAGCAGTTACTCGTCGAGACACCATGCCGAGCAGTACTTC. Encoded protein: CASSYSSRHHAEQYF.

The DNA for the CDR3 is TGTGCCAGCAGCACCGGGACAGGGCGAACTTCACCCCTCCACTTT. It codes for CASSTGTGRTSPLHF. The chain is built from TRBV11-3 and TRBJ1-6, with 9 positions matching TRBD1. Unmatched junction bases numbered 8, after V lost 5 bases and J lost 9 bases. The CDR3 consists of 15 residues. Germline V gene data show CDR1 as SGHNT and CDR2 as YENEEA.

The gene calls are TRBV12-3 or TRBV12-4 and TRBJ1-2, with a possible D match to TRBD1 (5 bases). The V gene lost 3 bases and the J gene lost 6 bases, with 11 bases spanning the gap. The length of the CDR3 is 13 residues. For the CDR3, the DNA is TGTGCCAGCAGTTTCGGGGAAGGGGATGGCTACACCTTC. Its translation is CASSFGEGDGYTF.

The chain joins TRBV19 to TRBJ2-2; D ambiguous. The germline gives CDR1 LNHDA, CDR2 SQIVND (reference sequence). The CDR3 runs to 14 residues. V lost 5 bases and J 7 bases, leaving 14 bases between the germline ends. CDR3 in amino acids: CASSRIELGGELFF. In DNA, the CDR3 is TGTGCCAGTAGTCGAATTGAGCTCGGCGGGGAGCTGTTTTTT.

As for this clone: The missing conserved phenylalanine or tryptophan at the end of this CDR3 makes a read error likely. The DNA is left out, because the CDR3 cannot be placed on it with certainty; the CDR3 is given as TCRdb lists it. The chain couples TRBV10-1 to TRBJ1-2. The CDR3 is 9 residues long, counting both termini. Germline V CDR1 and CDR2: WNHNN, SYGVQD (reference sequence). The chain's CDR3 is CASRFPTGR.

The chain is built from TRBV6-1 and TRBJ2-5; possibly TRBD2 for D (5 bases). Trimming took off 1 base at V and 5 bases at J, with 11 bases between the two ends. Germline CDR1 is MNHNS and CDR2 is SASEGT. The CDR3 runs 14 residues. The CDR3 reads CASSEVRRMETQYF. CDR3 nucleotides: TGTGCCAGCAGTGAAGTGAGGAGGATGGAGACCCAGTACTTC.

This clone showed up just once. This chain joins TRBV18 and TRBJ1-6; no firm D call. The CDR3 loop spans 15 amino acids. CDR1 KGHSH and CDR2 LQKENI come from the germline V gene. With 3 bases removed from V and 6 bases from J, the gap between germline ends came to 12 bases. The CDR3 loop reads CASSPSRVGNSPLHF. The CDR3 coding sequence is TGTGCCAGCTCACCCTCGAGGGTGGGTAATTCACCCCTCCACTTT.

This chain links TRBV5-6 with TRBJ2-1, with 8 bases identical to TRBD2. The CDR3 is 15 residues long. With V trimmed by 0 bases and J by 7 bases, 6 bases remained unmatched. Germline values: CDR1 SGHDT, CDR2 YYEEEE. The CDR3 region is CASSLAPGGRNEQFF. In nucleotides, the CDR3 is TGTGCCAGCAGCTTGGCTCCGGGGGGGCGGAATGAGCAGTTCTTC.

The chain is built from TRBV7-8 and TRBJ1-6; 9 positions match TRBD1. Germline V gene lookup returns CDR1 SGHVS and CDR2 FQNEAQ. The CDR3 spans 15 residues. Trimming at V came to 4 bases and at J to 8 bases, leaving 6 bases not matched to a gene. The CDR3 sequence is CASSSPDRGDSPLHF. CDR3 nucleotides: TGTGCCAGCAGCTCTCCGGACAGGGGAGATTCACCCCTCCACTTT.

This chain joins TRBV7-9 and TRBJ1-1; possible D gene TRBD1, 5 bases. The CDR3 extends over 15 amino acids. V dropped 2 bases and J dropped 0 bases, with 10 bases sitting between them. Germline CDR1 reads SEHNR; CDR2 reads FQNEAQ (reference sequence). The chain's CDR3 is CASSLLWGMNTEAFF. The CDR3 bases are TGTGCCAGCAGCTTACTGTGGGGCATGAACACTGAAGCTTTCTTT.